The present T cell receptor beta chain was sequenced within a study of post-analysis software for immune sequencing data. General study findings and limits: In patients, TRBV5-6, TRBV5-1 and TRBV20-1 belonged to roughly 5 TRBV segments found more frequently than in controls.

Germline V gene sequence: CDR1 LGHDT, CDR2 YNNKEL (reference sequence). V gave up 0 bases and J gave up 5 bases, with 11 bases separating them. This CDR3 contains 14 residues. Tagging with unique molecular identifiers was a feature of the TCR beta cDNA libraries. TCRdb passed the PCR reads through MiXCR, listing each CDR3 protein once. This sample has about 460,000 distinct CDR3 sequences, with approximately 45% found just once. Remarks on this clonotype: Its antigen is not identified.

The source is a girl between 10 and 17 years old with multiple sclerosis. The sequenced sample consisted of blood. V is TRBV3-1 and J is TRBJ2-7, with D uncertain. CDR3 protein: CASSQDSGRNEQYF. CDR3 sequence (DNA): TGTGCCAGCAGCCAAGACTCAGGCCGAAACGAGCAGTACTTC.